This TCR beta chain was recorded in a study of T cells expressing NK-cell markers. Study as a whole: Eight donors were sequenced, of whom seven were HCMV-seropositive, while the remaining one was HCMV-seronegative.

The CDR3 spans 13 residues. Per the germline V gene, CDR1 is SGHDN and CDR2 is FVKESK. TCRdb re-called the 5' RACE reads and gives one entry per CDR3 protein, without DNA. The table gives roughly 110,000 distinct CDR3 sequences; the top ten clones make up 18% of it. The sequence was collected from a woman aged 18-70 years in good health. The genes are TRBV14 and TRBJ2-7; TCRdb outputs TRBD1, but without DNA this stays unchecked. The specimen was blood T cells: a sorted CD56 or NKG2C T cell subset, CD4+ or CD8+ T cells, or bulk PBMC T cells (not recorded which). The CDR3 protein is CASSLGTGIEQYF.